The 11 T cell receptor beta chains listed next were all sequenced from one sample in a study of shared clonotypes between healthy human individuals. Sequenced by immunoSEQ multiplex PCR; TCRdb stores in-frame clones only, minus some. The repertoire consists of about 1 million clones, with around four fifths occurring once and the leading ten covering approximately 1.5%. Material: memory CD4+ T cells sorted from blood. Indicated subset: CD45RA-negative fraction. All receptors come from a young man in good health.

The CDR3 loop is CAISESRGAVDTF. The DNA of the CDR3 is TGTGCCATCAGTGAGTCGAGAGGGGCCGTAGACACCTTC. The chain recombines TRBV10-3 with TRBJ1-2, with D possibly being TRBD1 (5 bases). Trimming removed 0 bases at V and 12 bases at J, with 14 bases between. CDR1 is ENHRY and CDR2 is SYGVKD in the germline V gene. The CDR3 has 13 amino acids.

The CDR3 protein is CASSLTRDGKETQYF. DNA for the CDR3: TGTGCCAGCAGCTTAACGAGGGACGGAAAAGAGACCCAGTACTTC. This chain joins TRBV7-3 and TRBJ2-5, with D perhaps given as TRBD1 or TRBD2 (5 bases each). Looked up from germline, CDR1 is SGHTA and CDR2 is FQGTGA. This CDR3 is 15 amino acids long. The V and J ends lost 0 bases and 3 bases respectively, with 11 bases between them.

The chain carries TRBV2 and TRBJ2-3, with TRBD2 identical over 13 bases. The CDR3 spans 16 residues. Germline V gene data show CDR1 as SNHLY and CDR2 as FYNNEI. J lost 7 bases, V lost 4 bases, and 8 bases had no gene match. For the CDR3, the DNA is TGTGCCAGCAGTGCCCAACTAGCGGGAGGGCCGAATACGCAGTATTTT. It is translated as CASSAQLAGGPNTQYF.

J is TRBJ2-1 and V is TRBV29-1, with D tentatively TRBD2 (6 bases). The CDR3 length is 13 residues. V was pared by 4 bases and J by 3 bases, with 10 bases between. Germline loops: CDR1 SQVTM, CDR2 ANQGSEA. CDR3 bases: TGCAGCGTTGGGACGGGAGTCTACAATGAGCAGTTCTTC. It translates to CSVGTGVYNEQFF.

The count of this clone is one. A single base separates this from a much larger clone, so it may be a read error. The sample holds other DNA sequences that translate to the same CDR3. V usage is TRBV5-1 and J usage is TRBJ1-1; possibly TRBD1 for D (5 bases). The CDR3 extends over 14 amino acids. Germline loops: CDR1 SGHRS, CDR2 YFSETQ. Trimming removed 3 bases from V and 1 base from J, with 10 bases in between. The CDR3 DNA follows: TGCGCCAGCAGCTCCGGGACGGGGAACACTGAAGCTTTCTTT. As protein: CASSSGTGNTEAFF.

This clone showed up just a few times. V usage is TRBV6-1 and J usage is TRBJ1-5, with D hard to call. Trimming shortened V by 0 bases and J by 2 bases, and 11 bases separated the two germline ends. The CDR3 spans 16 residues. The germline V gene encodes CDR1 MNHNS and CDR2 SASEGT. This CDR3 is CASSEAWGIGNQPQHF. The CDR3 nucleotides are TGTGCCAGCAGTGAAGCGTGGGGAATCGGCAATCAGCCCCAGCATTTT.

The chain employs TRBV9 and TRBJ1-4; tentatively, D is TRBD1 (5 bases). The V end was cut by 4 bases, the J end by 3 bases, with 13 bases between. Germline CDR1 SGDLS, CDR2 YYNGEE. This CDR3 comprises 15 residues. The CDR3 DNA reads as TGTGCCAGCAGCCCTCAGGGACGGCCTAATGAAAAACTGTTTTTT. Protein sequence: CASSPQGRPNEKLFF.

This clone occurred a few times. The sample has other DNA sequences that encode this CDR3 too. V usage is TRBV15 and J usage is TRBJ1-5, with a tentative D call TRBD1 (6 bases). The CDR3 covers 13 residues. The V gene's germline CDR1 is LNHNV and CDR2 YYDKDF (reference sequence). Trimming took 6 bases from V and 1 from J, leaving 7 bases between them. DNA of the CDR3: TGTGCCACCAGTACAGGGAGCAATCAGCCCCAGCATTTT. It codes for CATSTGSNQPQHF.

This clone occurred once. V usage is TRBV5-5 and J usage is TRBJ2-1; TRBD2 agrees at 11 bases. The germline CDR1 and CDR2 sequences are SGHKS and YYEKEE (reference sequence). The J segment lost 7 bases and the V segment lost 4 bases, leaving 4 bases of the junction unmatched. The CDR3 contains 14 residues. CDR3 in amino acids: CASSHTSGRNEQFF. CDR3 coding DNA: TGTGCCAGCAGCCACACTAGCGGGAGAAATGAGCAGTTCTTC.

With respect to this clone: Given a much more abundant clone one base away, this may be a read error. The same CDR3 arises from other DNA sequences in this sample as well. The rearrangement links TRBV11-2 to TRBJ2-7, with D uncertain. The germline V gene encodes CDR1 SGHAT and CDR2 FQNNGV. V lost 2 bases to trimming and J lost 4 bases, with 3 bases between them. This CDR3 comprises 11 residues. The chain's CDR3 is CASSLYYEQYF. DNA of the CDR3: TGTGCCAGCAGCTTATATTACGAGCAGTACTTC.

V gene TRBV6-5 combines with J gene TRBJ2-3, with D possibly being TRBD2 (6 bases). The CDR3 has 13 residues. From germline, CDR1 is MNHEY and CDR2 SVGAGI. V was shortened by 7 bases and J by 5 bases, with 13 bases between the two germline ends. The CDR3 DNA is TGTGCCAGCAATCAAAGGCGGGGAGATACGCAGTATTTT. It yields the protein CASNQRRGDTQYF.